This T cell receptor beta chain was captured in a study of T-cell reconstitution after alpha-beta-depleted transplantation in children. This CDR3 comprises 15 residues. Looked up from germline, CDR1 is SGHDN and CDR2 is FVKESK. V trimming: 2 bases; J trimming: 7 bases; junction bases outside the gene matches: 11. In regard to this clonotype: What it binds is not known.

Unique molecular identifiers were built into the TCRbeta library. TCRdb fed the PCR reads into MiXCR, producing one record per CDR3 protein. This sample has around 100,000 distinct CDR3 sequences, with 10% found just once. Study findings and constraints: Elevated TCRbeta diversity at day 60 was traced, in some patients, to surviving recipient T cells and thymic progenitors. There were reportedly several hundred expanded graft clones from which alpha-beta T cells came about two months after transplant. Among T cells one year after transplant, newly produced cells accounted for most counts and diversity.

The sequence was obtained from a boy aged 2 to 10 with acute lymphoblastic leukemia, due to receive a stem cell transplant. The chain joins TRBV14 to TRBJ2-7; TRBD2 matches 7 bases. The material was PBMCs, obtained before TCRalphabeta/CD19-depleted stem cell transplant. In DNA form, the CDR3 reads TGTGCCAGCAGCCAACATGCGGGAGCCGCGGGGGAGCAGTACTTC. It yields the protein CASSQHAGAAGEQYF.